The TCR beta chain described here comes from a study of T cell responses to AZD1222 COVID-19 vaccine. Broader study findings: CD4 TCRs linked to vaccination spanned spike, dominating at 160-218 and 743-854. Nearly half of spike-specific TCRs reportedly go after variant regions that carry no mutations.

V dropped 5 bases and J dropped 8; count of bases not matched to a gene: 9. This CDR3 contains 14 residues. Per germline, CDR1 MNHEY and CDR2 SVGAGI. The method was immunoSEQ multiplex PCR; TCRdb's version includes in-frame clones alone and lacks a portion of them. The table lists some 95,000 clones, roughly nine tenths of them singletons, with around 3.5% in the top ten. Concerning this clone itself: The antigen is not known.

The sequence came from an adult in good health. The V gene is TRBV6-5, the J gene TRBJ1-2; 9 bases map to TRBD1. The starting material was peripheral blood, obtained on day 0 of AZD1222 vaccination. CDR3 loop: CASSRMGQGGGYTF. In DNA form, the CDR3 reads TGTGCCAGCAGTAGGATGGGACAGGGCGGCGGCTACACCTTC.